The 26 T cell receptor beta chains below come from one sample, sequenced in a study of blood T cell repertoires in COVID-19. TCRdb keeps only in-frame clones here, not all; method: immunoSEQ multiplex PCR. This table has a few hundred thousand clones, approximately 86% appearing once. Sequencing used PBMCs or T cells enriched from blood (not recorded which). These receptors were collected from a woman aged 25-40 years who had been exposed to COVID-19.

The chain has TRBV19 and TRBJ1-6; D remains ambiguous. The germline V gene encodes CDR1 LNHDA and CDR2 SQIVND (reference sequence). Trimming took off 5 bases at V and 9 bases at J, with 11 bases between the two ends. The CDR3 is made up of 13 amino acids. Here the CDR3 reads CASSFLRSSPLHF. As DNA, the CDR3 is TGTGCCAGTAGTTTCCTTAGGAGTTCACCCCTCCACTTT.

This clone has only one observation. The CDR3 loop is CASSTQGLPTDTQYF. The CDR3 DNA sequence: TGTGCCAGCAGCACTCAGGGGTTACCCACAGATACGCAGTATTTT. The J gene is TRBJ2-3, the V gene TRBV7-9; TRBD1 is a possible D gene (6 bases). CDR1 is SEHNR, CDR2 FQNEAQ, per germline (reference sequence). This CDR3 has 15 residues. V gave up 5 bases and J gave up 2 bases, with 14 bases separating them.

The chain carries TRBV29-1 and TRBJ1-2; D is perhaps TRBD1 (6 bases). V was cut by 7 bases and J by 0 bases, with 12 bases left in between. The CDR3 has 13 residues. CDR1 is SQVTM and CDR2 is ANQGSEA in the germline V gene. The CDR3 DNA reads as TGCAGCGCCCAAGGGGGATCTAACTATGGCTACACCTTC. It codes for CSAQGGSNYGYTF.

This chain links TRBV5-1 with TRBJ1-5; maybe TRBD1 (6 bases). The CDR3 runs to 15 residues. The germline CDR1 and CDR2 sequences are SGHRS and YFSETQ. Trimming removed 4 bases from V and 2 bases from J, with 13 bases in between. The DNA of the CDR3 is TGCGCCAGCAGCCTAGGGGGTGATCGCAATCAGCCCCAGCATTTT. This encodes CASSLGGDRNQPQHF.

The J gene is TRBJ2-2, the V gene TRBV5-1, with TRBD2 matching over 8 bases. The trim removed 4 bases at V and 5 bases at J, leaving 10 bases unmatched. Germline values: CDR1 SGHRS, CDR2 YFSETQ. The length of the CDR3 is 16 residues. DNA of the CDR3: TGCGCCAGCAGCCTGGATACTAGCGGACCGACCGGGGAGCTGTTTTTT. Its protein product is CASSLDTSGPTGELFF.

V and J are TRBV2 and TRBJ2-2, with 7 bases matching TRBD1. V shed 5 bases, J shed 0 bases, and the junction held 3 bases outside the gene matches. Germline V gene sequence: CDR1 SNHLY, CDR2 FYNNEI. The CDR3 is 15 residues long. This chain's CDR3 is CASSQDRANTGELFF. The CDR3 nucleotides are TGTGCCAGCAGTCAAGACAGGGCGAACACCGGGGAGCTGTTTTTT.

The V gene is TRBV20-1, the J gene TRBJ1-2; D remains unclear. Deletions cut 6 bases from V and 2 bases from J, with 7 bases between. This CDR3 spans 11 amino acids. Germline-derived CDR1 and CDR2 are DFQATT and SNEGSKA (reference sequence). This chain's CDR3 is CSAESNYGYTF. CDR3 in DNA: TGCAGTGCAGAGAGCAACTATGGCTACACCTTC.

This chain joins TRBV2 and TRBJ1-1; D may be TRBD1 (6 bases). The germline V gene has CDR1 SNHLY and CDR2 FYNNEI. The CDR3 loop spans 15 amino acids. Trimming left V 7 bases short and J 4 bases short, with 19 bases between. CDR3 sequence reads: CASTSSWGLSTEAFF. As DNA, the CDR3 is TGTGCCAGCACCTCATCTTGGGGGCTGAGCACTGAAGCTTTCTTT.

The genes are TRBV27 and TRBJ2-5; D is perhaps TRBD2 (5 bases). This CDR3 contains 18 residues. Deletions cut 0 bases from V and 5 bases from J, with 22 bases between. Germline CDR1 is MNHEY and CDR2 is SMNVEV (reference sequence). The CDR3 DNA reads TGTGCCAGCAGTTTATCTATGTTGTCGTCTGGACGAGGGGAGACCCAGTACTTC. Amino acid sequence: CASSLSMLSSGRGETQYF.

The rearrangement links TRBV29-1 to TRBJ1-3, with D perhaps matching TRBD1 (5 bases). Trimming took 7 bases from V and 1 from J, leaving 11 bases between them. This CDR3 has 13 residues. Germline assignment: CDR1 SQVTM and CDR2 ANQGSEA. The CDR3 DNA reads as TGCAGCGGGAGGGGCGAGTCTGGAAACACCATATATTTT. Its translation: CSGRGESGNTIYF.

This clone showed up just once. The CDR3 region is CASSFGFTYGYTF. CDR3 sequence (DNA): TGTGCCAGCAGTTTCGGGTTTACCTATGGCTACACCTTC. The V and J genes are TRBV12-3 or TRBV12-4 and TRBJ1-2; no clear D gene. CDR3 length: 13 residues. V lost 3 bases and J 4 bases, leaving 9 bases between the germline ends.

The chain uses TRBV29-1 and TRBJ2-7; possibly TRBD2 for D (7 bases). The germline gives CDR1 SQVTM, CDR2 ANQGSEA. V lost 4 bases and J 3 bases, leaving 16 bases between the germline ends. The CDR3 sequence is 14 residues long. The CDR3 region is CSVVSSGGGYEQYF. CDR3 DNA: TGCAGCGTTGTATCGTCGGGGGGCGGCTACGAGCAGTACTTC.

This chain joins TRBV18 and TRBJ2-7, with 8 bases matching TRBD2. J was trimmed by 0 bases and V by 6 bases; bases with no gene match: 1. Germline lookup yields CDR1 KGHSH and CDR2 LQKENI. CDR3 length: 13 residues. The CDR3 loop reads CASSSGASYEQYF. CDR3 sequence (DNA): TGTGCCAGCTCTAGCGGGGCCTCCTACGAGCAGTACTTC.

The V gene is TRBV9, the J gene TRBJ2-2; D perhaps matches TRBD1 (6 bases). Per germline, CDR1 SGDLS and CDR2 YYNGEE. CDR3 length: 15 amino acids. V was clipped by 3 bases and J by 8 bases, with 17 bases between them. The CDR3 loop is CASSGGTYRDGELFF. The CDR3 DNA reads TGTGCCAGCAGCGGCGGAACCTACAGGGATGGGGAGCTGTTTTTT.

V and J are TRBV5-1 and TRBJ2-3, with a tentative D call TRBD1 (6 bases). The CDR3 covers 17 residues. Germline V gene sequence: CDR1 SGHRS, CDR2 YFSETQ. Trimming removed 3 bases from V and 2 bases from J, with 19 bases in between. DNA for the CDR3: TGCGCCAGCAGCTCGACTTTTACAGGGTGGAACACAGATACGCAGTATTTT. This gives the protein CASSSTFTGWNTDTQYF.

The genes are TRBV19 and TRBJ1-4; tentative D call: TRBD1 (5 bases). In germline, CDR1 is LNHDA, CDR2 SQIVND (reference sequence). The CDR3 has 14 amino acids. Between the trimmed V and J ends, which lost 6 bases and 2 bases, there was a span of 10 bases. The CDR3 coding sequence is TGTGCCAGTAGACAACAGGTCACTAATGAAAAACTGTTTTTT. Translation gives CASRQQVTNEKLFF.

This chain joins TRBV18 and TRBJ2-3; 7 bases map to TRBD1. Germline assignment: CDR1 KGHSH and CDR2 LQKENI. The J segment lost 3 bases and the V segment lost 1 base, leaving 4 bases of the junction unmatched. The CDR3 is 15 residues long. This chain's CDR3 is CASSPLTGATDTQYF. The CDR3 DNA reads TGTGCCAGCTCACCACTCACAGGGGCTACAGATACGCAGTATTTT.

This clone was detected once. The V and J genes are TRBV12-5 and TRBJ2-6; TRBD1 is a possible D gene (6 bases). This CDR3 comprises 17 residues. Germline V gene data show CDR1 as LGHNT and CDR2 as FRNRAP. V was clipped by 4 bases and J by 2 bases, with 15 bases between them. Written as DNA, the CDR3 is TGTGCTAGTGGTTCCCCGACAGGACCCCCTGGGGCCAACGTCCTGACTTTC. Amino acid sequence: CASGSPTGPPGANVLTF.

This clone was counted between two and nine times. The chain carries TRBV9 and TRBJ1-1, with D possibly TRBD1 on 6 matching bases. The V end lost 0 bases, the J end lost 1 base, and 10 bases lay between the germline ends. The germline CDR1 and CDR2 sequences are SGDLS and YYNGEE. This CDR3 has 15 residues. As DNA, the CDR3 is TGTGCCAGCAGCGTAGTAGGGGGTGCGAACACTGAAGCTTTCTTT. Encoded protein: CASSVVGGANTEAFF.

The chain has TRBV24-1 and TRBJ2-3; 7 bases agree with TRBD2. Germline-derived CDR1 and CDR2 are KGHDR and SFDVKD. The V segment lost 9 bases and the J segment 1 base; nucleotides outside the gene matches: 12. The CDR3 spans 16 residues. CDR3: CATGADSGVGTDTQYF. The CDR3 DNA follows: TGTGCCACCGGGGCAGACAGCGGGGTTGGCACAGATACGCAGTATTTT.

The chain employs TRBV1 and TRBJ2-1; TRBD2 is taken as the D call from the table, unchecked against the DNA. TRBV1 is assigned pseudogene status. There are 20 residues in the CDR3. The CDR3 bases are TGCACCAGCAGCCAAGAGGGGACGAGCGGGGGGTACCACCCCTACAATGAGCAGTTCTTC. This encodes CTSSQEGTSGGYHPYNEQFF.

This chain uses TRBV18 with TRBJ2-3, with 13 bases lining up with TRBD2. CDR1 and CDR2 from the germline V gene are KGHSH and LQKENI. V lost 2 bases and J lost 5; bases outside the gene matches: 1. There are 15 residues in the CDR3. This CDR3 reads CASSPRLAGGDTQYF. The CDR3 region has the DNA TGTGCCAGCTCACCAAGACTAGCGGGGGGAGATACGCAGTATTTT.

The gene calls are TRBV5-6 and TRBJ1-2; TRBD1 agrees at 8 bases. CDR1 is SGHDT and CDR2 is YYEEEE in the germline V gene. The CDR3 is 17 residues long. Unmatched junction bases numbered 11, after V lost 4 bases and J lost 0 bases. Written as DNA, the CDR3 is TGTGCCAGCAGCGAACTTGGACAGGGCCCTTCTAACTATGGCTACACCTTC. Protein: CASSELGQGPSNYGYTF. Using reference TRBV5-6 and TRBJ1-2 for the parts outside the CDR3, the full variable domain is DAGVTQSPTHLIKTRGQQVTLRCSPKSGHDTVSWYQQALGQGPQFIFQYYEEEERQRGNFPDRFSGHQFPNYSSELNVNALLLGDSALYLCASSELGQGPSNYGYTFGSGTRLTVV.

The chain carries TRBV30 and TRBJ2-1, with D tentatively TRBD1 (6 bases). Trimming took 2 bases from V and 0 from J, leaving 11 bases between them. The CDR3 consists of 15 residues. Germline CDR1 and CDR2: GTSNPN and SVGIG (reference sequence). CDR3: CAWSSGTHSYNEQFF. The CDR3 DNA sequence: TGTGCCTGGAGTTCCGGGACACACTCCTACAATGAGCAGTTCTTC. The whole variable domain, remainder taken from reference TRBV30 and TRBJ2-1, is SQTIHQWPATLVQPVGSPLSLECTVEGTSNPNLYWYRQAAGRGLQLLFYSVGIGQISSEVPQNLSASRPQDRQFILSSKKLLLSDSGFYLCAWSSGTHSYNEQFFGPGTRLTVL.

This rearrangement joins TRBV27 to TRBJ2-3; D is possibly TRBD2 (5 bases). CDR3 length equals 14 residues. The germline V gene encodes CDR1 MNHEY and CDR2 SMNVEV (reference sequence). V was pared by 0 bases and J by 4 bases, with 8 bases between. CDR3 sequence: CASSLSIGADTQYF. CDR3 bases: TGTGCCAGCAGTTTATCGATCGGGGCAGATACGCAGTATTTT.

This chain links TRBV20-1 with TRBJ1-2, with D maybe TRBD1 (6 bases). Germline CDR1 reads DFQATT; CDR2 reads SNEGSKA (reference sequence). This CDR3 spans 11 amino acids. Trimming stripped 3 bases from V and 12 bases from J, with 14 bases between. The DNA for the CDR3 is TGCAGTGCTAGGAGGTCCAGGGGCAACACCTTC. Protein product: CSARRSRGNTF.